Reported below is one TCR beta chain. What it recognizes is unknown. One end of the junction does not line up with germline, which may come from a read error. The length of the CDR3 is 17 residues. CDR1 and CDR2 (germline): KGHDR, SFDVKD. PCR was performed a second time for about 7 to 12 cycles using a sample-barcoded 5' primer and a J-beta primer mix. A single record per CDR3 protein comes from TCRdb applying MiXCR to the 5' RACE reads. The table shows approximately 900,000 distinct CDR3 sequences, with 25% to 35% occurring only once. The data were obtained in a study of blood T cells in healthy people across ages. Study findings and constraints: Strong correlation was found linking TCR beta diversity to naive T cell percentage. There were more naive CD4+ cells and higher diversity in long-lived donors than in aged donors.

The sample was also linked to a second study, of T cells of mothers and their children.

This receptor was taken from a woman in her forties in good health. The V call is TRBV24-1, the J call TRBJ2-3; 7 bases align to TRBD1. Sequenced input: blood. The CDR3 nucleotides read TGTGTCACCAGTGATTTGCACGGGACAGTTGGCACAGATACGCAGTATTTT. It encodes CVTSDLHGTVGTDTQYF.